This entry lists 31 T cell receptor beta chains sequenced from one sample in a study of T cells in women clearing cervical HPV infection. TCRdb's copy holds only in-frame clones and misses some; the assay was immunoSEQ multiplex PCR. Its table records 25,000 to 35,000 clones. Sequenced: blood buffy coat. All receptors derive from a woman aged 18 to 75 with a cervical HPV16 infection that either progressed to CIN3+ or cleared (not recorded which).

Worth noting for this clone: The read falls 3 residues short of the CDR3 end, and the missing part is taken from the germline J gene. The chain joins TRBV7-6 to TRBJ1-2; 8 bases map to TRBD1. Trimming at V came to 2 bases and at J to 4 bases, leaving 6 bases not matched to a gene. CDR3 length: 15 amino acids. The germline V gene has CDR1 SGHVS and CDR2 FNYEAQ. The part of the CDR3 DNA that was read is TGTGCCAGCAGCTTACAGGGGGCGTTATCCTATGGC. This encodes CASSLQGALSYG. The full CDR3 is CASSLQGALSYGYTF.

Of note for this clone: Relative to the germline gene, one junction end is altered; a read error may explain this. Read coverage stops 3 residues before the CDR3 terminus; the germline J gene supplies the remainder. The V call is TRBV4-2, the J call TRBJ1-2; a weak D match, TRBD1 (5 bases). The CDR3 runs 15 residues. CDR1 LGHNA and CDR2 YNFKEQ come from the germline V gene. The CDR3 sequence is CASSQDRWTTYGYTF. The sequenced CDR3 bases are TGCGCCAGCAGCCAAGATCGCTGGACAACCTATGGC.

Frequency places this clone as medium-sized. The read is 3 residues too short to cover the CDR3 end, so that end is filled in from the germline J gene. The chain is built from TRBV12-3 or TRBV12-4 and TRBJ2-2, with 7 positions matching TRBD1. The CDR3 runs 12 residues. V dropped 8 bases and J dropped 6; count of bases not matched to a gene: 3. CDR3 DNA, as far as it was read: TGTGCCAGCGGGGACAGTCCCGGGGAG. Amino acid sequence: CASGDSPGE. The entire CDR3 reads CASGDSPGELFF.

CDR3 sequence reads: CASSIALTRRGEQFF. CDR3 bases read: TGTGCCAGTAGTATAGCCCTGACTAGGCGGGGTGAG. This rearrangement joins TRBV19 to TRBJ2-1, with a possible D match to TRBD2 (6 bases). The read ends 3 residues shy of where the CDR3 ends; the end is completed using the germline J gene. CDR1 and CDR2 from the germline V gene are LNHDA and SQIVND (reference sequence). The CDR3 loop spans 15 amino acids. Trimming took 1 base from V and 9 from J, leaving 16 bases between them.

To note about this clone: The read ends 3 residues before the CDR3 terminus; that terminus is restored from the germline J gene. This chain links TRBV30 with TRBJ1-5; 7 bases are a match to TRBD1. The CDR3 extends over 13 amino acids. Germline values: CDR1 GTSNPN, CDR2 SVGIG (reference sequence). J lost 7 bases, V lost 3 bases, and 6 bases had no gene match. The sequenced part of the CDR3 DNA is TGTGCCTGGAGCTTTGGGACAGAACAGCCC. This codes for CAWSFGTEQP. The whole CDR3 reads CAWSFGTEQPQHF. The variable domain in full, with the rest retrieved from reference TRBV30 and TRBJ1-5, is SQTIHQWPATLVQPVGSPLSLECTVEGTSNPNLYWYRQAAGRGLQLLFYSVGIGQISSEVPQNLSASRPQDRQFILSSKKLLLSDSGFYLCAWSFGTEQPQHFGDGTRLSIL.

Notes on this clone: The read comes to an end 3 residues before the CDR3 does, leaving the germline J gene to fill in the end. The chain links TRBV28 to TRBJ2-5; a possible D gene is TRBD2 (6 bases). This CDR3 has 15 residues. Trimming cost V 8 bases and J 1 base, with 17 bases left between them. The V gene's germline CDR1 is MDHEN and CDR2 SYDVKM. The CDR3 DNA, read in part, is TGTGCCAGCCTGAGGAGGGGCCCTATCCAAGAGACC. Its translation: CASLRRGPIQET. The whole CDR3 sequence is CASLRRGPIQETQYF.

This CDR3 reads CASSPTGLYSYDYTF. The DNA read from the CDR3 is TGTGCCAGCTCACCAACAGGGCTTTATAGCTACGAC. The rearrangement links TRBV18 to TRBJ1-2, with D possibly being TRBD1 (6 bases). Read coverage stops 3 residues before the CDR3 terminus; the germline J gene supplies the remainder. The CDR3 runs to 15 residues. Germline V lookup: CDR1 KGHSH, CDR2 LQKENI.

On this clone: The DNA ends 3 residues before the CDR3 does, and the rest of the CDR3 is filled in from the germline J gene. The chain recombines TRBV18 with TRBJ1-5, with a tentative D call TRBD1 (5 bases). Between the trimmed V and J ends, which lost 2 bases and 6 bases, there was a span of 17 bases. CDR1 is KGHSH and CDR2 is LQKENI in the germline V gene. The CDR3 has 16 residues. The DNA read from the CDR3 is TGTGCCAGCTCACCAGGGACTCCCACCCACCCTCAGCCC. This translates into CASSPGTPTHPQP. The entire CDR3 is CASSPGTPTHPQPQHF.

Concerning this clone: The CDR3 end falls 3 residues outside the read, so it is completed with the germline J gene. The V gene is TRBV7-9, the J gene TRBJ2-7; 8 bases fit TRBD1. This CDR3 is built from 14 residues. Germline trimming cut 7 bases from V and 0 bases from J; bases unmatched to any gene: 5. The germline V gene has CDR1 SEHNR and CDR2 FQNEAQ (reference sequence). The DNA read from the CDR3 is TGTGCCAGCAACCAGGGGGCTTTCTCCTACGAG. It translates to CASNQGAFSYE. The CDR3 in full is CASNQGAFSYEQYF.

In the case of this clone: One end of the junction varies from germline; a read error may be responsible. Coverage ceases 3 residues before the CDR3 finishes, and the germline J gene fills in the end. The chain uses TRBV5-5 and TRBJ2-3; 10 bases agree with TRBD2. Germline loops: CDR1 SGHKS, CDR2 YYEKEE (reference sequence). CDR3 length: 14 residues. The chain's CDR3 is CASSLAGEAETQYF. The CDR3 DNA, read in part, is TGTGCCAGCAGCCTAGCGGGAGAGGCAGAGACG.

With regard to this clone: The read terminates 3 residues ahead of where the CDR3 ends, so the germline J gene completes it. The chain employs TRBV5-1 and TRBJ1-1, with D possibly matching TRBD1 (5 bases). Trimming shortened V by 4 bases and J by 1 base, and 11 bases separated the two germline ends. From germline, CDR1 is SGHRS and CDR2 YFSETQ. This CDR3 is built from 14 residues. CDR3 region: CASSLTGQNTEAFF. Partial CDR3 DNA: TGCGCCAGCAGCCTAACAGGCCAGAACACTGAA.

Concerning this clone: The CDR3 extends 3 residues past the end of the read, so its final part is completed from the germline J gene. This chain connects TRBV4-2 to TRBJ1-1, with 7 positions matching TRBD1. Trimming took 2 bases from V and 5 from J; bases not matched to a gene: 5. Germline CDR1 LGHNA, CDR2 YNFKEQ. The CDR3 spans 14 residues. The sequenced CDR3 bases are TGTGCCAGCAGCCAATCTGGGACAGAAACTGAA. Amino acids: CASSQSGTETE. The complete CDR3 protein is CASSQSGTETEAFF.

On this clone: The missing CDR3 end, 3 residues past where the read stops, is filled in from the germline J gene. The chain recombines TRBV11-2 with TRBJ2-3; the match to TRBD1 covers 9 bases. This CDR3 comprises 15 residues. Germline values: CDR1 SGHAT, CDR2 FQNNGV. The part of the CDR3 DNA that was read is TGTGCCAGCAGCTCCCGGGACAGGGCCCAAGAGACG. It specifies CASSSRDRAQET. The complete CDR3 reads CASSSRDRAQETQYF.

Comments on this clone: The read terminates 3 residues before the CDR3 end, so the remaining end is supplied by the germline J gene. The rearrangement links TRBV30 to TRBJ1-2; unclear D gene. This CDR3 has 13 amino acids. Germline CDR1 reads GTSNPN; CDR2 reads SVGIG (reference sequence). The CDR3 loop reads CAWSSGIYNDYTF. CDR3 bases read: TGTGCCTGGTCTAGCGGGATTTACAATGAC.

Points on this clone: The observed sequence ends 3 residues before the CDR3 terminus, with the missing tail filled in from the germline J gene. The gene calls are TRBV7-8 and TRBJ2-2; 10 bases agree with TRBD2. The V gene's germline CDR1 is SGHVS and CDR2 FQNEAQ. J was trimmed by 6 bases and V by 6 bases; bases with no gene match: 7. The CDR3 length is 15 residues. CDR3 amino acids: CASRPSGGASGELFF. The DNA read from the CDR3 is TGTGCCAGCAGACCCAGCGGGGGGGCGTCCGGGGAG.

About this clone: The CDR3 goes on 3 residues after the read ends, and that part is filled in from the germline J gene. The J gene is TRBJ1-6, the V gene TRBV19, with TRBD1 matching over 9 bases. V was clipped by 4 bases and J by 4 bases; unmatched bases: 2. The CDR3 is 15 residues long. Germline assignment: CDR1 LNHDA and CDR2 SQIVND (reference sequence). CDR3 sequence: CASSTGQGYNSPLHF. Incomplete CDR3 DNA: TGTGCCAGTAGTACAGGACAGGGGTATAATTCACCC.

The sequenced CDR3 bases are TGTGCCAGTCAATTTGGCAATCAGCCC. It translates to CASQFGNQP. The CDR3 reads in full as CASQFGNQPQHF. This sequence joins TRBV19 and TRBJ1-5, with D uncertain. Read data end 3 residues before the CDR3 end; the end is taken from the germline J gene. This CDR3 spans 12 amino acids. CDR1 is LNHDA, CDR2 SQIVND, per germline (reference sequence). Trimming removed 8 bases from V and 2 bases from J, with 7 bases in between.

As regards this clone: The read halts 3 residues ahead of the CDR3 end, with the missing end drawn from the germline J gene. The V and J genes are TRBV12-3 or TRBV12-4 and TRBJ1-2, with 10 bases lining up with TRBD1. V shed 6 bases and J 3 bases; nucleotides not matched to a gene: 1. The CDR3 consists of 13 residues. The DNA read from the CDR3 is TGTGCCAGCAGAGGGACAGGGGACTATGGC. This sequence encodes CASRGTGDYG. The whole CDR3 region reads CASRGTGDYGYTF.

Note on this clone: Read coverage stops 3 residues before the CDR3 terminus; the germline J gene supplies the remainder. V is TRBV7-8 and J is TRBJ2-5; D is perhaps TRBD2 (5 bases). V was cut by 0 bases and J by 4 bases, with 12 bases left in between. The CDR3 length is 15 residues. In germline, CDR1 is SGHVS, CDR2 FQNEAQ. The CDR3 sequence: CASSLAGVPLETQYF. Partial CDR3 DNA: TGTGCCAGCAGCTTAGCCGGGGTACCTCTAGAGACC.

As concerns this clone: Read sequence stops 3 residues before the CDR3 end, and the germline J gene provides the missing end. The rearrangement joins TRBV7-3 to TRBJ2-3; 9 bases match TRBD2. Germline lookup yields CDR1 SGHTA and CDR2 FQGTGA. The CDR3 loop spans 16 amino acids. V shed 6 bases, J shed 2 bases, and the junction held 9 bases outside the gene matches. The CDR3 region is CASRLGSGGSTDTQYF. The CDR3 DNA, read in part, is TGTGCCAGCAGGCTGGGGAGCGGGGGGTCCACAGATACG.

Details on this clone: The observed sequence ends 3 residues before the CDR3 terminus, with the missing tail filled in from the germline J gene. The genes are TRBV7-8 and TRBJ2-2; TRBD1 aligns across 7 bases. J lost 5 bases, V lost 6 bases, and 6 bases had no gene match. Per the germline V gene, CDR1 is SGHVS and CDR2 is FQNEAQ. The CDR3 sequence is 14 residues long. The chain's CDR3 is CASSPTGVTGELFF. The CDR3 DNA, read in part, is TGTGCCAGCAGTCCTACAGGGGTGACCGGGGAG.

The chain's CDR3 is CASSLWPSGRYEQYF. The CDR3 DNA, read in part, is TGTGCCAGCAGTTTATGGCCTAGCGGGAGGTACGAG. The rearrangement uses TRBV12-3 or TRBV12-4 and TRBJ2-7, with 11 bases fitting TRBD2. The CDR3 end is not reached by the read, which stops 3 residues before it; the germline J gene fills it in. The CDR3 has 15 residues. V was clipped by 2 bases and J by 4 bases; unmatched bases: 4.

With respect to this clone: At one boundary the junction diverges from the germline segment, which might be a read error. The CDR3 end lies 3 residues beyond the end of the read and is filled in from the germline J gene. This specimen includes other DNA sequences encoding the same CDR3. This chain links TRBV10-1 with TRBJ1-3; 12 nucleotides align to TRBD1. This CDR3 has 14 amino acids. Germline values: CDR1 WNHNN, CDR2 SYGVQD (reference sequence). CDR3 bases read: TGCGCCAGCAGTCCCGGGACAGGGGGCCACACG. It yields the protein CASSPGTGGHT. The whole CDR3 sequence reads CASSPGTGGHTIYF.

On this clone: The missing CDR3 end, 3 residues past where the read stops, is filled in from the germline J gene. The J gene is TRBJ2-2, the V gene TRBV7-9; the match to TRBD1 covers 7 bases. Per germline, CDR1 SEHNR and CDR2 FQNEAQ (reference sequence). This CDR3 contains 15 residues. Trimming removed 1 base from V and 5 bases from J; junction bases left unmatched: 4. The CDR3 loop is CASSLERGRTGELFF. CDR3 DNA (partial): TGTGCCAGCAGCTTAGAGAGGGGGCGTACCGGGGAG.

CDR3 DNA (partial): TGTGCCAGTAGTATTGGACAGGGGTGGTCACCA. This translates into CASSIGQGWSP. The whole CDR3 protein reads CASSIGQGWSPLFF. The rearrangement links TRBV19 to TRBJ1-4, with TRBD1 matching over 9 bases. The read gets to within 3 residues of the CDR3 end, and the germline J gene fills in the rest. Germline loops: CDR1 LNHDA, CDR2 SQIVND (reference sequence). The CDR3 consists of 14 residues.

Remarks on this clone: The CDR3 end falls 3 residues outside the read, so it is completed with the germline J gene. J is TRBJ2-2 and V is TRBV11-2, with D perhaps matching TRBD2 (6 bases). Germline V gives CDR1 SGHAT, CDR2 FQNNGV. Trimming took off 4 bases at V and 2 bases at J, with 8 bases between the two ends. The CDR3 has 14 amino acids. This CDR3 is CASSSSVNTGELFF. The sequenced part of the CDR3 DNA is TGTGCCAGCAGCTCTAGCGTAAACACCGGGGAG.

Turning to this clone: A junction boundary mismatches the germline segment, possibly from a read error. The CDR3 extends 3 residues past the end of the read, so its final part is completed from the germline J gene. Other DNA sequences within the sample encode an identical CDR3. The chain has TRBV20-1 and TRBJ1-2; TRBD1 is a possible D gene (5 bases). CDR1 and CDR2 (germline): DFQATT, SNEGSKA (reference sequence). The CDR3 is 13 residues long. The part of the CDR3 DNA that was read is TGCAGTGCTAGAGACCCAGGGTGGTATGGG. Residues: CSARDPGWYG. The CDR3 reads in full as CSARDPGWYGYTF.

Worth noting for this clone: Coverage ceases 3 residues before the CDR3 finishes, and the germline J gene fills in the end. The genes are TRBV10-3 and TRBJ2-7, with D possibly being TRBD2 (6 bases). This CDR3 has 14 residues. The germline V gene has CDR1 ENHRY and CDR2 SYGVKD. Deletions cut 6 bases from V and 0 bases from J, with 12 bases between. The CDR3: CAIRDPGLSYEQYF. CDR3 bases read: TGTGCCATCAGGGATCCGGGACTCTCCTACGAG.

As for this clone: The read ends 3 residues shy of where the CDR3 ends; the end is completed using the germline J gene. The chain carries TRBV2 and TRBJ2-1; TRBD2 aligns across 11 bases. This CDR3 has 17 amino acids. Per the germline V gene, CDR1 is SNHLY and CDR2 is FYNNEI. J lost 4 bases, V lost 6 bases, and 11 bases had no gene match. The sequenced CDR3 bases are TGTGCCAGCAGGGGGAGACCGGGACTAGCGGAGTACAATGAG. It specifies CASRGRPGLAEYNE. The full CDR3 is CASRGRPGLAEYNEQFF.

Notes on this clone: Sequencing ends 3 residues short of the CDR3 end; the germline J gene provides the rest. This rearrangement joins TRBV19 to TRBJ1-2; D is ambiguous. The CDR3 spans 15 residues. CDR1 is LNHDA, CDR2 SQIVND, per germline (reference sequence). The chain's CDR3 is CASSARGPLYNDYTF. The part of the CDR3 DNA that was read is TGTGCCAGTAGTGCCCGCGGGCCTCTATACAATGAC.

For this clone: The read stops 3 residues short of the end of the CDR3; the missing end is completed from the germline J gene. V gene TRBV11-2 combines with J gene TRBJ2-5; D is unclear. The CDR3 consists of 14 residues. V was pared by 4 bases and J by 1 base, with 10 bases between. Germline loops: CDR1 SGHAT, CDR2 FQNNGV. CDR3 protein: CASSYSGGQETQYF. The sequenced CDR3 bases are TGTGCCAGCAGCTATTCTGGCGGCCAAGAGACC.